A single TCR beta chain is shown here with its context. The antigen is undetermined. TCRdb re-analysed the RT-PCR reads in MiXCR, keeping a single row per CDR3 protein. This sample has around 710,000 distinct CDR3 sequences, with over 11% found just once. The data originate from a study of response to subunit inactivated influenza vaccine. The CDR3 is made up of 15 amino acids. CDR1 and CDR2 from the germline V gene are MDHEN and SYDVKM. V was shortened by 4 bases and J by 4 bases, with 16 bases between the two germline ends. The study, taken as a whole, reports: The authors offered the suggestion that each seasonal influenza vaccination recruits few new T cells.

The clonotype originates from a man aged 45-60 years who received an inactivated influenza vaccine. This material consisted of PBMCs from blood, taken around 14 days before vaccination. This chain connects TRBV28 to TRBJ1-2; D might be TRBD1 (5 bases). CDR3 in amino acids: CASSSRGAAFYGYTF. For the CDR3, the DNA is TGTGCCAGCAGTTCGCGTGGGGCAGCATTCTATGGCTACACCTTC.